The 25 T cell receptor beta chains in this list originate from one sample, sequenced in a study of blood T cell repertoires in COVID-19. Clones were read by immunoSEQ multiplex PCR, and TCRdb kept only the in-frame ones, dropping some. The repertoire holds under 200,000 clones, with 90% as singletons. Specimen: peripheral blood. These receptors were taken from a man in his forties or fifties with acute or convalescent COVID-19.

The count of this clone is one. CDR3 in amino acids: CASRAVSYRATTDTQYF. In DNA, the CDR3 is TGCGCCAGCAGGGCCGTTAGTTATAGAGCGACCACAGATACGCAGTATTTT. This chain joins TRBV4-1 and TRBJ2-3; D gene unclear. The V gene's germline CDR1 is MGHRA and CDR2 YSYEKL. V was cut by 6 bases and J by 2 bases, with 21 bases left in between. This CDR3 is 17 amino acids long.

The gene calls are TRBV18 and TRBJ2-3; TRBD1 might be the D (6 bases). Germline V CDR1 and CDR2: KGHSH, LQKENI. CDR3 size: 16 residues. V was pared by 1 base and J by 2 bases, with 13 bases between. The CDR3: CASSPRRTEATDTQYF. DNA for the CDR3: TGTGCCAGCTCACCACGCCGGACAGAGGCCACAGATACGCAGTATTTT.

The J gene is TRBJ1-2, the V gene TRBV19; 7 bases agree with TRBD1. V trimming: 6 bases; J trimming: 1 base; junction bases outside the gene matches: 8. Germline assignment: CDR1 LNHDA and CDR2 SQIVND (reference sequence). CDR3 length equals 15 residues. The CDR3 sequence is CASSTGRGLNYGYTF. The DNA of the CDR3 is TGTGCCAGTAGCACGGGAAGGGGGCTTAACTATGGCTACACCTTC.

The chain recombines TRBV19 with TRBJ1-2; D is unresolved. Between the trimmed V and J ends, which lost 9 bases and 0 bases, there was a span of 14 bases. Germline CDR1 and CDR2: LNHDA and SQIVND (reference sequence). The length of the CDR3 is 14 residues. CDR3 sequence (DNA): TGTGCCAGCGACGACACCCCATCTAACTATGGCTACACCTTC. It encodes CASDDTPSNYGYTF.

The CDR3 region has the DNA TGTGCCAGCAGCCAATTCTTAGCCAGCTACGAGCAGTACTTC. Protein product: CASSQFLASYEQYF. The chain carries TRBV3-1 (or the pseudogene TRBV3-2) and TRBJ2-7; no firm D call. Trimming took 2 bases from V and 3 from J, leaving 11 bases between them. Germline CDR1 is LGHDT and CDR2 is YNNKEL (reference sequence). This CDR3 contains 14 residues.

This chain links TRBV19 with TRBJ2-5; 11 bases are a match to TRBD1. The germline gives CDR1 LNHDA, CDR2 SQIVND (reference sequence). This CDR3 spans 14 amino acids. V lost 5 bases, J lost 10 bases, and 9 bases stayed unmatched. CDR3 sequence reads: CASSSGTGGIGQYF. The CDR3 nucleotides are TGTGCCAGTAGTTCCGGGACAGGGGGAATTGGCCAGTACTTC. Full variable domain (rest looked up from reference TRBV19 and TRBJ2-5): DGGITQSPKYLFRKEGQNVTLSCEQNLNHDAMYWYRQDPGQGLRLIYYSQIVNDFQKGDIAEGYSVSREKKESFPLTVTSAQKNPTAFYLCASSSGTGGIGQYFGPGTRLLVL.

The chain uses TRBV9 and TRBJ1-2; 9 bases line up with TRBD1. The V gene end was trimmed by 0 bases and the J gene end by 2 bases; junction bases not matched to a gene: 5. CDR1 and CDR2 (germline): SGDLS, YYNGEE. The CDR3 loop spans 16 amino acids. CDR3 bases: TGTGCCAGCAGCGTAGCTTTGGGGACAGGGAACTATGGCTACACCTTC. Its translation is CASSVALGTGNYGYTF. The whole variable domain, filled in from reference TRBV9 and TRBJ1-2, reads DSGVTQTPKHLITATGQRVTLRCSPRSGDLSVYWYQQSLDQGLQFLIQYYNGEERAKGNILERFSAQQFPDLHSELNLSSLELGDSALYFCASSVALGTGNYGYTFGSGTRLTVV.

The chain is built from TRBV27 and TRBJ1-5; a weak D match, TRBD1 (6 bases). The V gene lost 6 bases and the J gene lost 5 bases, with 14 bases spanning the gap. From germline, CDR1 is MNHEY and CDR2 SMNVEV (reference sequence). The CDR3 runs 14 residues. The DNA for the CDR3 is TGTGCCAGCAGGACAGGCGGAATAGATCAGCCCCAGCATTTT. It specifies CASRTGGIDQPQHF.

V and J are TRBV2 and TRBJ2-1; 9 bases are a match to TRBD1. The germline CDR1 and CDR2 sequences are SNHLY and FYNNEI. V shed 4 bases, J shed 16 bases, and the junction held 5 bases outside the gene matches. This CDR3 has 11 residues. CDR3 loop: CASSAGTGFFF. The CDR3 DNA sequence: TGTGCCAGCAGTGCCGGGACAGGGTTCTTCTTC.

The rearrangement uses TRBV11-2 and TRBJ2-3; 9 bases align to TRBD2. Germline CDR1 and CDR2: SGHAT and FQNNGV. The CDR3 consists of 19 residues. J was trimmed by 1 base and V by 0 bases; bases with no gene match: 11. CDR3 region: CASSLDASSGVTRTDTQYF. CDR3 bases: TGTGCCAGCAGCTTAGATGCGTCTAGCGGGGTTACCCGCACAGATACGCAGTATTTT.

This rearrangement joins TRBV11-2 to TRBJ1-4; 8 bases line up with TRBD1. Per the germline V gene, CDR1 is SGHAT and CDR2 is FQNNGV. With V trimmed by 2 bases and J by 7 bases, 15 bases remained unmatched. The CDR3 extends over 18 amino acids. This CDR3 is CASSLSQSRTGLREKLFF. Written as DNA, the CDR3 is TGTGCCAGCAGCTTATCCCAAAGTAGGACAGGGCTCCGTGAAAAACTGTTTTTT.

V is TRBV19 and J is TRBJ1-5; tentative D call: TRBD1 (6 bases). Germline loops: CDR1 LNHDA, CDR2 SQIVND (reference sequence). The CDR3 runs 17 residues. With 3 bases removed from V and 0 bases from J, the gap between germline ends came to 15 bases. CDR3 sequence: CASSISQGYYSNQPQHF. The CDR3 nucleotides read TGTGCCAGTAGTATCTCTCAGGGGTATTATAGCAATCAGCCCCAGCATTTT.

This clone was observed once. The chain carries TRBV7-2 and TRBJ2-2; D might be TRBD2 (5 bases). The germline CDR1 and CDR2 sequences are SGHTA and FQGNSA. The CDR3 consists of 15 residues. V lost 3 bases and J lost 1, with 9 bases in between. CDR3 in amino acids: CASSFGGRNTGELFF. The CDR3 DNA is TGTGCCAGCAGCTTTGGTGGGAGGAACACCGGGGAGCTGTTTTTT.

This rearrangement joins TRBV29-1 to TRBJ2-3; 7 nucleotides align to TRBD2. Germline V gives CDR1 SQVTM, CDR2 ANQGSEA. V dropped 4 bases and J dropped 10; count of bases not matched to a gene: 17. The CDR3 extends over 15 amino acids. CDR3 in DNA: TGCAGCGTTGTGTCCAGGGAGGGTAAAAACCTCTCGCAGTATTTT. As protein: CSVVSREGKNLSQYF.

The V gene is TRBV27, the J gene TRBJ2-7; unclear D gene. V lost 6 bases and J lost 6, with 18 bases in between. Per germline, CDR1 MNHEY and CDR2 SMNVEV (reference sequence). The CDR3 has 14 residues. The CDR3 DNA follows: TGTGCCAGCAGGCCGCACAGCCCCTCGAGCGAGCAGTACTTC. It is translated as CASRPHSPSSEQYF.

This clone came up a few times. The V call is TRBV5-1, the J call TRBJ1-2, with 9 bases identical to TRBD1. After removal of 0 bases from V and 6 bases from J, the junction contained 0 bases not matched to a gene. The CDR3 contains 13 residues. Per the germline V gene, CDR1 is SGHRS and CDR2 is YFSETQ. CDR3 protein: CASSLGDRDGYTF. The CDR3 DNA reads TGCGCCAGCAGCTTGGGGGACAGGGATGGCTACACCTTC.

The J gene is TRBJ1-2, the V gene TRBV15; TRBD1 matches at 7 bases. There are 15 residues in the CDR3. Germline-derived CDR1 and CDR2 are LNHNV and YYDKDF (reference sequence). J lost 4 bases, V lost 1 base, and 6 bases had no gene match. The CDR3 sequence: CATSRADRPSYGYTF. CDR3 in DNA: TGTGCCACCAGCAGAGCGGACAGGCCCTCCTATGGCTACACCTTC.

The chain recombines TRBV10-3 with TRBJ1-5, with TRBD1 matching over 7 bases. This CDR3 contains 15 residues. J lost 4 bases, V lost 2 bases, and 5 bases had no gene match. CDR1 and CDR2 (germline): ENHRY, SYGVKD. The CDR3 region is CAISEGTESNQPQHF. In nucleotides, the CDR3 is TGTGCCATCAGTGAGGGGACAGAGAGTAATCAGCCCCAGCATTTT.

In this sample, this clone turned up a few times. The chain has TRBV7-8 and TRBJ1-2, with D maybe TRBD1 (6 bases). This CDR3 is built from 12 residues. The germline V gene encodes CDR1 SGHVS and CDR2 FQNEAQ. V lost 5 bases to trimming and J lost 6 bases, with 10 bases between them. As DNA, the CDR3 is TGTGCCAGCAGCGACTACAGGGATGGCTACACCTTC. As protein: CASSDYRDGYTF.

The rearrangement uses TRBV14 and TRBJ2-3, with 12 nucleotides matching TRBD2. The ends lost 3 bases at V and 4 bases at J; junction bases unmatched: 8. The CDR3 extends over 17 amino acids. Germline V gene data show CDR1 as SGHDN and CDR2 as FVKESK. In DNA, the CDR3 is TGTGCCAGCAGCCAGGGCGGGCTAGCGGGGGGGCCAGATACGCAGTATTTT. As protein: CASSQGGLAGGPDTQYF.

The CDR3 nucleotides are TGTGCCAGCAGCTCTGGGAGTACAGCCGGCTACACCTTC. Its translation is CASSSGSTAGYTF. J is TRBJ1-2 and V is TRBV9; unclear D gene. Germline V lookup: CDR1 SGDLS, CDR2 YYNGEE. Trimming took 4 bases from V and 8 from J, leaving 15 bases between them. The CDR3 length is 13 residues.

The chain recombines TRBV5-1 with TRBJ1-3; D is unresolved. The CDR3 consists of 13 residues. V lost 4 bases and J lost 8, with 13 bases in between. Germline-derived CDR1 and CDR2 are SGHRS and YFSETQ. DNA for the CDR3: TGCGCCAGCAGCGTCGGGATTCCGGACACCATATATTTT. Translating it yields CASSVGIPDTIYF.

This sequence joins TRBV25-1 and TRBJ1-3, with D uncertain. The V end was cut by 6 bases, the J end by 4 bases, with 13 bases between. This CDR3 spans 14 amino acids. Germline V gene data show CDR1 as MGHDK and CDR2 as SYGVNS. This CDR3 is CASSPHGMGNTIYF. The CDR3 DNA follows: TGTGCCAGCAGCCCCCATGGCATGGGAAACACCATATATTTT.

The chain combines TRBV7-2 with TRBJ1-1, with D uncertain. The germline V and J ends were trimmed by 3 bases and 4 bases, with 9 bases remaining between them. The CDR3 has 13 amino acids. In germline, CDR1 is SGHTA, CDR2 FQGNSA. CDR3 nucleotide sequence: TGTGCCAGCAGCTTCCAACCGAGCACTGAAGCTTTCTTT. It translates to CASSFQPSTEAFF.

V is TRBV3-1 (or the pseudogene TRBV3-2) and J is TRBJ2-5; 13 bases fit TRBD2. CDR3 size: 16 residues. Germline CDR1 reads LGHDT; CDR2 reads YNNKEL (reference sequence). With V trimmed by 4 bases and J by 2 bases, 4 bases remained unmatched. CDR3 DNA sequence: TGTGCCAGCAGCCTCCGACTAGCGGGAGGACAAGAGACCCAGTACTTC. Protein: CASSLRLAGGQETQYF.